These T cell receptor beta chains were read from a single sample in a study of shared clonotypes between healthy human individuals. The assay was immunoSEQ multiplex PCR, and TCRdb's table has in-frame clones only and misses some. Among about 2.4 million clones, 80% to 95% were seen once, and the ten largest hold roughly 0.39%. Sequences were obtained from naive CD4+ T cells from PBMCs. Receptors were obtained from a man between 18 and 29 years old in good health. Some clones in this sample may be carry-over from other donors' samples. Both conserved end residues are part of each CDR3. Each record gives: clone size, J gene, V gene, D gene, CDR3 protein, CDR3 DNA. A D gene is named only where the DNA matches it firmly. Clone size is shown for a subset of rows, as once, few, many or a class of expanded clone.

clone_size: .; j_call: TRBJ2-7; v_call: TRBV5-1; d_call: .; cdr3_aa: CASSFYRGTPSTYEQYF; cdr3_nt: TGCGCCAGCAGCTTTTACCGGGGGACCCCATCTACCTACGAGCAGTACTTC
clone_size: .; j_call: TRBJ2-5; v_call: TRBV18; d_call: .; cdr3_aa: CASSDQSRQETQYF; cdr3_nt: TGTGCCAGCTCAGATCAATCTAGGCAAGAGACCCAGTACTTC
clone_size: .; j_call: TRBJ2-7; v_call: TRBV9; d_call: .; cdr3_aa: CASSVGGQGHHEQYF; cdr3_nt: TGTGCCAGCAGCGTAGGTGGGCAGGGGCACCACGAGCAGTACTTC
clone_size: .; j_call: TRBJ1-2; v_call: TRBV19; d_call: .; cdr3_aa: CASSIDPGHALYGYTF; cdr3_nt: TGTGCCAGTAGTATAGATCCTGGACACGCACTCTATGGCTACACCTTC
clone_size: .; j_call: TRBJ2-1; v_call: TRBV6-6; d_call: .; cdr3_aa: CASSYVPVGGEQFF; cdr3_nt: TGTGCCAGCAGTTACGTCCCTGTGGGCGGGGAGCAGTTCTTC
clone_size: .; j_call: TRBJ2-1; v_call: TRBV7-3; d_call: TRBD2; cdr3_aa: CASSLGTSGRSSYNEQFF; cdr3_nt: TGTGCCAGCAGCTTAGGGACTAGCGGGAGGAGCTCCTACAATGAGCAGTTCTTC
clone_size: .; j_call: TRBJ1-2; v_call: TRBV9; d_call: .; cdr3_aa: CASSTFTSQVYGYTF; cdr3_nt: TGTGCCAGCAGCACCTTCACCAGCCAAGTCTATGGCTACACCTTC
clone_size: .; j_call: TRBJ2-7; v_call: TRBV4-2; d_call: TRBD2; cdr3_aa: CASSQEVIYPGLGPYEQYF; cdr3_nt: TGTGCCAGCAGCCAAGAAGTGATTTATCCGGGACTAGGACCCTACGAGCAGTACTTC
clone_size: few; j_call: TRBJ2-3; v_call: TRBV7-3; d_call: .; cdr3_aa: CASSPRGTDTQYF; cdr3_nt: TGTGCCAGCAGCCCCCGGGGCACAGATACGCAGTATTTT
clone_size: .; j_call: TRBJ1-2; v_call: TRBV6-1; d_call: TRBD1; cdr3_aa: CASRHGQGDGYTF; cdr3_nt: TGTGCCAGCAGACACGGACAGGGGGATGGCTACACCTTC
clone_size: .; j_call: TRBJ1-2; v_call: TRBV30; d_call: .; cdr3_aa: CAWTPGQLAYYGYTF; cdr3_nt: TGTGCCTGGACGCCCGGACAGTTAGCGTACTATGGCTACACCTTC
clone_size: .; j_call: TRBJ1-2; v_call: TRBV15; d_call: .; cdr3_aa: CATSRELAGGYTF; cdr3_nt: TGTGCCACCAGCAGAGAACTAGCGGGGGGCTACACCTTC
clone_size: .; j_call: TRBJ2-1; v_call: TRBV6-6; d_call: .; cdr3_aa: CASIHGHGSSYNEQFF; cdr3_nt: TGTGCCAGCATCCACGGTCACGGGAGCTCCTACAATGAGCAGTTCTTC
clone_size: once; j_call: TRBJ1-5; v_call: TRBV6-5; d_call: TRBD1; cdr3_aa: CASSQTGTGNQPQHF; cdr3_nt: TGTGCCAGCAGCCAAACCGGGACAGGCAATCAGCCCCAGCATTTT
clone_size: .; j_call: TRBJ2-7; v_call: TRBV9; d_call: .; cdr3_aa: CASSPTTGSSYEQYF; cdr3_nt: TGTGCCAGCAGCCCGACGACTGGGAGCTCCTACGAGCAGTACTTC
clone_size: .; j_call: TRBJ2-2; v_call: TRBV11-2; d_call: .; cdr3_aa: CASSLVDRPHTGELFF; cdr3_nt: TGTGCCAGCAGCTTAGTCGACAGACCACACACCGGGGAGCTGTTTTTT
clone_size: .; j_call: TRBJ2-1; v_call: TRBV29-1; d_call: TRBD1; cdr3_aa: CSVRRGQGLMGEQFF; cdr3_nt: TGCAGCGTTCGGCGGGGACAGGGTTTAATGGGTGAGCAGTTCTTC
clone_size: .; j_call: TRBJ2-3; v_call: TRBV18; d_call: .; cdr3_aa: CASSPPRDGTDTQYF; cdr3_nt: TGTGCCAGCTCACCGCCCAGGGATGGCACAGATACGCAGTATTTT
clone_size: .; j_call: TRBJ2-5; v_call: TRBV18; d_call: .; cdr3_aa: CASTSKSLEETQYF; cdr3_nt: TGTGCCAGCACGAGCAAATCTTTGGAGGAGACCCAGTACTTC
clone_size: .; j_call: TRBJ2-7; v_call: TRBV7-9; d_call: .; cdr3_aa: CASSPGPMAYEQYF; cdr3_nt: TGTGCCAGCAGCCCAGGCCCCATGGCTTACGAGCAGTACTTC
clone_size: .; j_call: TRBJ2-1; v_call: TRBV7-3; d_call: .; cdr3_aa: CASSPTPGHEQFF; cdr3_nt: TGTGCCAGCAGCCCCACCCCTGGTCATGAGCAGTTCTTC
clone_size: .; j_call: TRBJ2-7; v_call: TRBV7-9; d_call: .; cdr3_aa: CASSSTLNHEQYF; cdr3_nt: TGTGCCAGCAGCTCTACACTAAACCACGAGCAGTACTTC
clone_size: .; j_call: TRBJ2-7; v_call: TRBV29-1; d_call: .; cdr3_aa: CSVIGLTLTTMYF; cdr3_nt: TGCAGCGTTATCGGGCTTACCCTTACCACGATGTACTTC
clone_size: .; j_call: TRBJ2-7; v_call: TRBV6-6; d_call: TRBD2; cdr3_aa: CASRSDGGVYEQYF; cdr3_nt: TGTGCCAGCAGGAGTGACGGGGGGGTCTACGAGCAGTACTTC
clone_size: .; j_call: TRBJ1-5; v_call: TRBV5-1; d_call: .; cdr3_aa: CASSLDVGGNQPQHF; cdr3_nt: TGCGCCAGCAGCTTGGATGTAGGGGGCAATCAGCCCCAGCATTTT
clone_size: .; j_call: TRBJ1-1; v_call: TRBV5-4; d_call: TRBD1; cdr3_aa: CASSYPGQGPRAFF; cdr3_nt: TGTGCCAGCAGCTACCCCGGACAGGGGCCACGAGCTTTCTTT
clone_size: .; j_call: TRBJ1-1; v_call: TRBV5-1; d_call: .; cdr3_aa: CASSLGWGDGTEAFF; cdr3_nt: TGCGCCAGCAGCTTGGGATGGGGGGATGGCACTGAAGCTTTCTTT
clone_size: .; j_call: TRBJ2-1; v_call: TRBV5-8; d_call: .; cdr3_aa: CASSLVLDNEQFF; cdr3_nt: TGTGCCAGCAGCTTAGTACTAGATAATGAGCAGTTCTTC
clone_size: .; j_call: TRBJ1-2; v_call: TRBV7-2; d_call: .; cdr3_aa: CASSLEGIYGYTF; cdr3_nt: TGTGCCAGCAGCTTAGAAGGAATCTATGGCTACACCTTC
clone_size: .; j_call: TRBJ2-1; v_call: TRBV6-5; d_call: TRBD2; cdr3_aa: CASSPTSGRIPAQFF; cdr3_nt: TGTGCCAGCAGCCCGACTAGCGGGAGAATCCCTGCGCAGTTCTTC
clone_size: .; j_call: TRBJ2-1; v_call: TRBV5-1; d_call: TRBD2; cdr3_aa: CASSSLPGTDYSGRDNNEQFF; cdr3_nt: TGCGCCAGCAGCTCTCTACCGGGGACAGATTATAGCGGGAGGGATAACAATGAGCAGTTCTTC
clone_size: .; j_call: TRBJ1-5; v_call: TRBV6-5; d_call: .; cdr3_aa: CASSYIGFNQPQHF; cdr3_nt: TGTGCCAGCAGTTACATTGGATTTAATCAGCCCCAGCATTTT
clone_size: .; j_call: TRBJ1-3; v_call: TRBV7-9; d_call: .; cdr3_aa: CASSWTGLLRSGNTIYF; cdr3_nt: TGTGCCAGCAGCTGGACGGGACTCCTCAGGAGTGGAAACACCATATATTTT
clone_size: .; j_call: TRBJ2-1; v_call: TRBV5-8; d_call: TRBD2; cdr3_aa: CASSARLAGTPREFF; cdr3_nt: TGTGCCAGCAGCGCCCGACTAGCGGGAACACCTAGGGAGTTCTTC
clone_size: .; j_call: TRBJ2-3; v_call: TRBV6-4; d_call: TRBD2; cdr3_aa: CASSPGGPGDTQYF; cdr3_nt: TGTGCCAGCAGTCCGGGGGGGCCTGGAGATACGCAGTATTTT
clone_size: .; j_call: TRBJ2-3; v_call: TRBV19; d_call: .; cdr3_aa: CASSPAWGSTDTQYF; cdr3_nt: TGTGCCAGTAGCCCGGCTTGGGGTAGCACAGATACGCAGTATTTT
clone_size: .; j_call: TRBJ2-2; v_call: TRBV6-5; d_call: .; cdr3_aa: CASTPKAANTGELFF; cdr3_nt: TGTGCCAGCACCCCTAAAGCCGCGAACACCGGGGAGCTGTTTTTT
clone_size: .; j_call: TRBJ2-2; v_call: TRBV6-5; d_call: .; cdr3_aa: CASSYSGTGELFF; cdr3_nt: TGTGCCAGCAGTTACAGCGGCACCGGGGAGCTGTTTTTT
clone_size: .; j_call: TRBJ2-5; v_call: TRBV28; d_call: .; cdr3_aa: CASGRGQETQYF; cdr3_nt: TGTGCCAGCGGGCGGGGGCAGGAGACCCAGTACTTC
clone_size: once; j_call: TRBJ1-1; v_call: TRBV6-6; d_call: .; cdr3_aa: CASTRQVYTEAFF; cdr3_nt: TGTGCCAGCACTCGACAGGTTTACACTGAAGCTTTCTTT
clone_size: .; j_call: TRBJ1-5; v_call: TRBV18; d_call: .; cdr3_aa: CASSPYQVSNQPQHF; cdr3_nt: TGTGCCAGCTCACCTTACCAGGTGAGCAATCAGCCCCAGCATTTT
clone_size: .; j_call: TRBJ2-5; v_call: TRBV5-6; d_call: .; cdr3_aa: CASSLTPTVQETQYF; cdr3_nt: TGTGCCAGCAGCTTAACTCCCACAGTACAAGAGACCCAGTACTTC
clone_size: .; j_call: TRBJ2-7; v_call: TRBV4-1; d_call: .; cdr3_aa: CASSQEVRGGSYEQYF; cdr3_nt: TGCGCCAGCAGCCAAGAGGTCCGGGGAGGCTCCTACGAGCAGTACTTC
clone_size: .; j_call: TRBJ2-7; v_call: TRBV6-5; d_call: TRBD1; cdr3_aa: CASSSGQAVEQYF; cdr3_nt: TGTGCCAGCAGTTCCGGACAGGCTGTCGAGCAGTACTTC
clone_size: .; j_call: TRBJ2-5; v_call: TRBV28; d_call: .; cdr3_aa: CASSGYQETQYF; cdr3_nt: TGTGCCAGCAGTGGGTACCAAGAGACCCAGTACTTC
clone_size: .; j_call: TRBJ2-2; v_call: TRBV28; d_call: .; cdr3_aa: CASSFPHGELFF; cdr3_nt: TGTGCCAGCAGTTTCCCCCACGGGGAGCTGTTTTTT
clone_size: .; j_call: TRBJ2-3; v_call: TRBV5-1; d_call: .; cdr3_aa: CASSLSGSSTDTQYF; cdr3_nt: TGCGCCAGCAGCTTGTCGGGTTCAAGCACAGATACGCAGTATTTT